These 32 T cell receptor beta chains came from one sample sequenced in a study of blood T cells in healthy people across ages (dated by TCRdb to 2015 to 2017). Receptors were amplified or captured by 5' RACE. Sequencing was performed on an Illumina HiSeq 2500. A second roughly 6 to 12 cycle PCR used a sample-barcoded 5' primer and a J-beta primer mix. Clones were called with MiXCR by TCRdb after fastp trimmed the public reads at Q25, and only in-frame beta chains were retained. Every distinct CDR3 protein forms one entry, paired with its most common genes and DNA. The sample table holds 890,000 or so distinct CDR3 sequences, of which approximately 67% were seen once. The ten largest account for roughly 26% of the sample. The sequencing sample was made of blood. These receptors originate from a man between 25 and 39 years old in good health.

The chain uses TRBV2 and TRBJ2-5; maybe TRBD1 (5 bases). CDR1 is SNHLY and CDR2 is FYNNEI in the germline V gene. Between the trimmed V and J ends, which lost 9 bases and 1 base, there was a span of 9 bases. The CDR3 has 12 residues. CDR3 protein: CAREGVQETQYF. The DNA of the CDR3 is TGTGCCAGGGAAGGGGTCCAAGAGACCCAGTACTTC.

This clonotype was observed once. The chain recombines TRBV10-2 with TRBJ2-7; 9 nucleotides match TRBD2. V lost 8 bases to trimming and J lost 2 bases; unmatched junction nucleotides: 7. The CDR3 spans 14 residues. CDR1 and CDR2 (germline): WSHSY, SAAADI. The CDR3 bases are TGCGCCAGCCAAGAGCGGGGGGCACCCTACGAGCAGTACTTC. It codes for CASQERGAPYEQYF.

The V call is TRBV4-3, the J call TRBJ2-3; no reliable D call. CDR1 and CDR2 from the germline V gene are LGHNA and YSLEER. The V end was cut by 0 bases, the J end by 5 bases, with 9 bases between. This CDR3 is built from 14 residues. The CDR3, as DNA: TGCGCCAGCAGCCAAGATTCGCGGTTAGATACGCAGTATTTT. Protein: CASSQDSRLDTQYF.

This clonotype was observed a handful of times. The rearrangement joins TRBV7-2 to TRBJ2-1; 7 bases match TRBD1. Unmatched junction bases numbered 4, after V lost 1 base and J lost 4 bases. The CDR3 length is 15 residues. Germline V CDR1 and CDR2: SGHTA, FQGNSA. Here the CDR3 reads CASSLEGTEYNEQFF. CDR3 DNA sequence: TGTGCCAGCAGCTTAGAGGGGACAGAGTACAATGAGCAGTTCTTC.

The CDR3 reads CASSLYGGSYSYEQYF. CDR3 DNA sequence: TGTGCCAGCAGCTTATATGGGGGGTCCTACTCCTACGAGCAGTACTTC. V is TRBV7-2 and J is TRBJ2-7; D may be TRBD2 (6 bases). CDR1 and CDR2 from the germline V gene are SGHTA and FQGNSA. The CDR3 consists of 16 residues. Trimming pared 2 bases from V and 0 bases from J, leaving 14 bases between. The whole variable domain, filled in from reference TRBV7-2 and TRBJ2-7, reads GAGVSQSPSNKVTEKGKDVELRCDPISGHTALYWYRQSLGQGLEFLIYFQGNSAPDKSGLPSDRFSAERTGGSVSTLTIQRTQQEDSAVYLCASSLYGGSYSYEQYFGPGTRLTVT.

Details on this clonotype: A much larger clone lies a single base off, so this may be a read error. The CDR3 region has the DNA TGCGCCGGCAGCAGGGACAGCAATCAGCCCCAGCATTTT. Amino acids: CAGSRDSNQPQHF. The V call is TRBV5-1, the J call TRBJ1-5; possibly TRBD1 for D (5 bases). The CDR3 totals 13 residues. In germline, CDR1 is SGHRS, CDR2 YFSETQ.

This chain links TRBV5-1 with TRBJ2-7; TRBD1 matches 7 bases. Germline CDR1 reads SGHRS; CDR2 reads YFSETQ. The V segment lost 1 base and the J segment 1 base; nucleotides outside the gene matches: 5. The CDR3 contains 15 residues. CDR3 region: CASSLKQGKSYEQYF. CDR3 sequence (DNA): TGCGCCAGCAGCTTGAAACAGGGGAAGTCCTACGAGCAGTACTTC.

The table lists this clonotype with a few counts. The chain recombines TRBV29-1 with TRBJ2-7; no reliable D call. CDR3 length: 8 amino acids. The germline gives CDR1 SQVTM, CDR2 ANQGSEA. The CDR3 DNA is TGCGGGATGCCTCAGCCGTACTTC. The encoded protein is CGMPQPYF.

The rearrangement joins TRBV3-1 to TRBJ2-5; D not resolved. This CDR3 contains 14 residues. V was trimmed by 0 bases and J by 2 bases, leaving 7 bases between them. The germline CDR1 and CDR2 sequences are LGHDT and YNNKEL (reference sequence). The chain's CDR3 is CASSQESRQETQYF. The CDR3 DNA is TGTGCCAGCAGCCAAGAGTCCAGACAAGAGACCCAGTACTTC.

The chain combines TRBV7-2 with TRBJ2-5, with D hard to call. This CDR3 spans 14 amino acids. The V gene lost 4 bases and the J gene lost 0 bases, with 9 bases spanning the gap. Looked up from germline, CDR1 is SGHTA and CDR2 is FQGNSA. CDR3 protein: CASSSLYYQETQYF. The CDR3 DNA reads TGTGCCAGCAGCTCGCTTTATTACCAAGAGACCCAGTACTTC.

The chain carries TRBV12-3 or TRBV12-4 and TRBJ1-5, with 7 nucleotides matching TRBD1. Trimming cost V 6 bases and J 0 bases; bases outside gene matches: 8. This CDR3 comprises 16 residues. The chain's CDR3 is CASSSRGAYSNQPQHF. The DNA for the CDR3 is TGTGCCAGCAGCTCCAGGGGGGCCTATAGCAATCAGCCCCAGCATTTT.

The chain joins TRBV10-3 to TRBJ1-2; a weak D match, TRBD1 (6 bases). The V and J ends lost 6 bases and 4 bases respectively, with 18 bases between them. This CDR3 comprises 15 residues. CDR1 ENHRY and CDR2 SYGVKD come from the germline V gene. CDR3 loop: CAISRGPGASYGYTF. The CDR3 coding sequence is TGTGCCATCAGCCGGGGTCCGGGGGCGAGCTATGGCTACACCTTC.

V gene TRBV20-1 combines with J gene TRBJ2-7; 8 bases fit TRBD1. With 5 bases clipped from V and 4 bases from J, the junction kept 13 bases outside the gene matches. CDR1 is DFQATT, CDR2 SNEGSKA, per germline (reference sequence). The CDR3 extends over 15 amino acids. The CDR3 is CSAPRQGREIYEQYF. CDR3 coding DNA: TGCAGTGCTCCCAGACAGGGGCGAGAAATATACGAGCAGTACTTC.

The chain couples TRBV5-5 to TRBJ1-2, with D possibly TRBD1 on 5 matching bases. V was clipped by 4 bases and J by 5 bases, with 12 bases between them. The length of the CDR3 is 13 residues. CDR1 is SGHKS and CDR2 is YYEKEE in the germline V gene (reference sequence). In nucleotides, the CDR3 is TGTGCCAGCAGCCTAGACGGGGGTTATGGCTACACCTTC. Translation gives CASSLDGGYGYTF.

The rearrangement joins TRBV3-1 to TRBJ2-7; unclear D gene. The J call may be wrong; the DNA end is better matched by TRBJ2-5. Germline CDR1 is LGHDT and CDR2 is YNNKEL (reference sequence). The CDR3 totals 14 residues. The CDR3 DNA reads TGTGCCAGCAGCCATCTGGGGAAGGGTGAGACCCAGTACTTC. It yields the protein CASSHLGKGETQYF.

The chain uses TRBV10-3 and TRBJ2-1; 11 bases are a match to TRBD2. V was pared by 4 bases and J by 7 bases, with 9 bases of the junction left unmatched. The CDR3 loop spans 16 amino acids. Germline assignment: CDR1 ENHRY and CDR2 SYGVKD. The CDR3 is CAISGISGGAGNEQFF. The CDR3, as DNA: TGTGCCATCAGTGGAATTAGCGGGGGGGCTGGGAATGAGCAGTTCTTC.

This clonotype was picked up one time. The chain links TRBV4-2 to TRBJ2-3; 15 nucleotides match TRBD2. The CDR3 length is 21 residues. From germline, CDR1 is LGHNA and CDR2 YNFKEQ. Losses at the gene ends were 2 bases for V and 0 bases for J; bases not matched to a gene: 12. CDR3: CASSQPNGLAGGRKSTDTQYF. In DNA, the CDR3 is TGTGCCAGCAGCCAACCTAACGGACTAGCGGGGGGGAGGAAAAGCACAGATACGCAGTATTTT.

The genes are TRBV7-9 and TRBJ2-3, with D possibly TRBD2 on 6 matching bases. V was trimmed by 6 bases and J by 12 bases, leaving 16 bases between them. The CDR3 sequence is 12 residues long. From germline, CDR1 is SEHNR and CDR2 FQNEAQ (reference sequence). The CDR3 loop is CASRLGLRDQYF. The CDR3 DNA reads TGTGCCAGCAGGTTGGGACTCAGGGACCAGTATTTT.

The CDR3 DNA reads TGTGCCAGCAGCTTAGTAGGGCCTTACGAGCAGTACTTC. This sequence encodes CASSLVGPYEQYF. The chain has TRBV7-2 and TRBJ2-7; D gene uncertain. CDR1 and CDR2 (germline): SGHTA, FQGNSA. The V end lost 1 base, the J end lost 4 bases, and 8 bases lay between the germline ends. The CDR3 contains 13 residues.

The gene calls are TRBV29-1 and TRBJ2-5; tentatively, D is TRBD1 or TRBD2 (5 bases each). The CDR3 runs 12 residues. Germline V gives CDR1 SQVTM, CDR2 ANQGSEA. The ends were cut back, 6 bases at V and 2 bases at J, with 10 bases in the middle. The CDR3 sequence is CSVGTAQETQYF. For the CDR3, the DNA is TGCAGCGTGGGGACGGCTCAAGAGACCCAGTACTTC.

This clonotype was counted a few times. This chain links TRBV5-1 with TRBJ2-7; 9 nucleotides agree with TRBD1. Germline lookup yields CDR1 SGHRS and CDR2 YFSETQ. With V trimmed by 2 bases and J by 7 bases, 7 bases remained unmatched. CDR3 length: 14 residues. The CDR3 region is CASSFTGQGGEQYF. The CDR3, as DNA: TGCGCCAGCAGCTTTACGGGACAGGGTGGAGAGCAGTACTTC.

This clonotype was counted once. The gene calls are TRBV7-9 and TRBJ2-5, with D tentatively TRBD1 (5 bases). Germline CDR1 is SEHNR and CDR2 is FQNEAQ (reference sequence). This CDR3 is 16 amino acids long. Trimming left V 2 bases short and J 2 bases short, with 15 bases between. The DNA for the CDR3 is TGTGCCAGCAGCTTATTCAGTAGACAGATGCAAGAGACCCAGTACTTC. Encoded protein: CASSLFSRQMQETQYF.

This clonotype was detected a few times. The J gene is TRBJ2-5, the V gene TRBV10-3; D is perhaps TRBD1 (5 bases). Trimming left V 7 bases short and J 5 bases short, with 14 bases between. The CDR3 sequence is 13 residues long. CDR1 is ENHRY, CDR2 SYGVKD, per germline. The CDR3 is CAIKETDSETQYF. The CDR3 DNA sequence: TGTGCCATCAAGGAGACAGATTCGGAGACCCAGTACTTC.

On this clonotype: The junction does not match germline at one end; this may be a read error. CDR3 bases: TGTGCCAGCAGCGTAACCGTCCTAGCTACAGAGACCCGGTACTTC. Amino acid sequence: CASSVTVLATETRYF. This chain uses TRBV9 with TRBJ2-5, with D possibly matching TRBD2 (5 bases). In germline, CDR1 is SGDLS, CDR2 YYNGEE. This CDR3 spans 15 amino acids.

J is TRBJ2-4 and V is TRBV7-9; 9 bases fit TRBD1. The J call is uncertain, as TRBJ2-5 better fits the DNA end. This CDR3 comprises 14 residues. Germline-derived CDR1 and CDR2 are SEHNR and FQNEAQ (reference sequence). The CDR3 sequence: CASSGNRGRETQYF. The CDR3 nucleotides are TGTGCCAGCAGCGGAAACAGGGGGCGAGAGACCCAGTACTTC.

The V and J genes are TRBV28 and TRBJ1-3; maybe TRBD1 (6 bases). There are 14 residues in the CDR3. With 5 bases removed from V and 3 bases from J, the gap between germline ends came to 11 bases. CDR1 MDHEN and CDR2 SYDVKM come from the germline V gene. CDR3 amino acids: CASSTGARGNTIYF. As DNA, the CDR3 is TGTGCCAGCAGTACGGGGGCTCGTGGAAACACCATATATTTT.

This chain uses TRBV6-1 with TRBJ2-7, with 7 bases matching TRBD1. The CDR3 totals 12 residues. CDR1 MNHNS and CDR2 SASEGT come from the germline V gene. V lost 11 bases and J lost 0; bases outside the gene matches: 4. The CDR3 loop reads CAGRTGSYEQYF. The DNA for the CDR3 is TGTGCCGGCCGGACAGGCTCCTACGAGCAGTACTTC.

The rearrangement joins TRBV7-9 to TRBJ2-1; the match to TRBD1 covers 8 bases. The germline gives CDR1 SEHNR, CDR2 FQNEAQ (reference sequence). After removal of 4 bases from V and 6 bases from J, the junction contained 8 bases not matched to a gene. The CDR3 sequence is 15 residues long. The CDR3 DNA reads as TGTGCCAGCAGCTCCGGGACAGGTAGACGCAATGAGCAGTTCTTC. Translated: CASSSGTGRRNEQFF. Combining the CDR3 with reference TRBV7-9 and TRBJ2-1 gives the whole variable domain DTGVSQNPRHKITKRGQNVTFRCDPISEHNRLYWYRQTLGQGPEFLTYFQNEAQLEKSRLLSDRFSAERPKGSFSTLEIQRTEQGDSAMYLCASSSGTGRRNEQFFGPGTRLTVL.

The chain combines TRBV20-1 with TRBJ2-1; 8 nucleotides agree with TRBD1. The CDR3 runs 16 residues. CDR1 is DFQATT and CDR2 is SNEGSKA in the germline V gene (reference sequence). V gave up 6 bases and J gave up 6 bases; unmatched junction bases: 16. The CDR3 nucleotides are TGCAGTGCCTCCACCACCGGGACAGGTTTACCCAATGAGCAGTTCTTC. This encodes CSASTTGTGLPNEQFF.

In its sample, this clonotype was seen once. The V and J genes are TRBV20-1 and TRBJ2-1; D is unclear. V shed 3 bases and J shed 15 bases, with 12 bases lying between them. There are 10 residues in the CDR3. CDR1 is DFQATT and CDR2 is SNEGSKA in the germline V gene (reference sequence). CDR3: CSARGSVPFF. The CDR3 DNA reads TGCAGTGCTAGGGGGTCAGTACCGTTCTTC.

The chain joins TRBV2 to TRBJ1-2, with D perhaps matching TRBD1 (5 bases). Germline V gene lookup returns CDR1 SNHLY and CDR2 FYNNEI. Trimming took 7 bases from V and 4 from J, leaving 19 bases between them. The CDR3 covers 15 residues. The CDR3: CASTIGRQSPYGYTF. The CDR3, as DNA: TGTGCCAGCACCATAGGGAGACAGAGCCCCTATGGCTACACCTTC.

The J gene is TRBJ2-4, the V gene TRBV6-1; D call uncertain. Germline V gene lookup returns CDR1 MNHNS and CDR2 SASEGT. This CDR3 region has 13 residues. Trimming pared 3 bases from V and 5 bases from J, leaving 8 bases between. CDR3 loop: CASSEVQENIQYF. In DNA, the CDR3 is TGTGCCAGCAGTGAGGTTCAGGAAAACATTCAGTACTTC.